The clone carrying this T cell receptor beta chain is hyperexpanded by share. Antigen: not known. This sample is part of a study of CD8 T cell repertoires and HIV-1 epitope variants. At the level of the study: Controls included no peptide, Ebola AY9 epitope, and a CMV, EBV, flu pool. Autologous T cell-negative cells served as antigen-presenting cells in equal numbers.

This CDR3 region has 16 residues. CDR1 and CDR2 (germline): MDHEN, SYDVKM. Trimming stripped 8 bases from V and 1 base from J, with 20 bases between. Survey-depth immunoSEQ sequencing covered TCR beta CDR3 regions. Some clones are missing from TCRdb's copy, which holds only in-frame ones; the method was immunoSEQ multiplex PCR. The profile shows about 5,300 clones, about 63% of them singletons. Broader study findings: Six of nine antigen-specific clonotypes appeared cross-reactive to autologous or escape variants.

Source material: cultured CD8+ T cells derived from PBMCs. The chain is built from TRBV28 and TRBJ1-2; no clear D. This TCR was sampled from a male donor with HIV. This CDR3 reads CASGLYPLDLNYGYTF. The CDR3 nucleotides are TGTGCCAGCGGCTTATATCCCTTGGACCTTAACTATGGCTACACCTTC.